The 7 T cell receptor beta chains listed next were all sequenced from one sample in a study of blood T cell repertoires in COVID-19. Method: immunoSEQ multiplex PCR; TCRdb's copy keeps in-frame clones and lacks some. Of about 250,000 clones listed, roughly 80% are singletons. The sequenced sample was PBMCs or T cells enriched from blood (not recorded which). The source is a man between 35 and 55 years old who had been exposed to COVID-19.

The chain has TRBV24-1 and TRBJ2-6; D gene unclear. The CDR3 contains 15 residues. Deletions cut 9 bases from V and 1 base from J, with 12 bases between. Germline CDR1 is KGHDR and CDR2 is SFDVKD. As DNA, the CDR3 is TGTGCCACCCAGGATGCTGGGTCTGGGGCCAACGTCCTGACTTTC. Translated: CATQDAGSGANVLTF.

Only one count was recorded for this clone. CDR3 loop: CASSYLAGSPFF. The CDR3 DNA sequence: TGTGCCAGCAGTTACCTAGCGGGATCTCCGTTCTTC. V is TRBV7-9 and J is TRBJ2-1; 9 bases are a match to TRBD2. Germline CDR1 SEHNR, CDR2 FQNEAQ (reference sequence). This CDR3 has 12 amino acids. V shed 6 bases and J 15 bases; nucleotides not matched to a gene: 9. The complete variable domain, with remaining parts taken from reference TRBV7-9 and TRBJ2-1, reads DTGVSQNPRHKITKRGQNVTFRCDPISEHNRLYWYRQTLGQGPEFLTYFQNEAQLEKSRLLSDRFSAERPKGSFSTLEIQRTEQGDSAMYLCASSYLAGSPFFGPGTRLTVL.

The chain combines TRBV19 with TRBJ2-7; 10 positions agree with TRBD2. The V gene end was trimmed by 5 bases and the J gene end by 5 bases; junction bases not matched to a gene: 12. The CDR3 loop spans 16 amino acids. Germline V gene lookup returns CDR1 LNHDA and CDR2 SQIVND (reference sequence). CDR3 sequence (DNA): TGTGCCAGTAGTTCTATCGAAGCGGGAGGGCCGGACGAGCAGTACTTC. Translated, it gives CASSSIEAGGPDEQYF. Full variable domain (outside the CDR3, taken from reference TRBV19 and TRBJ2-7): DGGITQSPKYLFRKEGQNVTLSCEQNLNHDAMYWYRQDPGQGLRLIYYSQIVNDFQKGDIAEGYSVSREKKESFPLTVTSAQKNPTAFYLCASSSIEAGGPDEQYFGPGTRLTVT.

The rearrangement links TRBV6-5 to TRBJ1-1; tentatively, D is TRBD1 (6 bases). Germline values: CDR1 MNHEY, CDR2 SVGAGI. The CDR3 runs to 14 residues. Trimming stripped 6 bases from V and 1 base from J, with 12 bases between. The CDR3, as DNA: TGTGCCAGCAGCTTTGGACAGAGGAACACTGAAGCTTTCTTT. Translation gives CASSFGQRNTEAFF.

The V gene is TRBV10-2, the J gene TRBJ1-2; D possibly corresponds to TRBD1 (6 bases). The CDR3 extends over 12 amino acids. Trimming left V 6 bases short and J 8 bases short, with 13 bases between. Germline V gene lookup returns CDR1 WSHSY and CDR2 SAAADI. CDR3 region: CASRAYRDGYTF. The CDR3, as DNA: TGCGCCAGCAGGGCCTACAGGGACGGCTACACCTTC.

J is TRBJ2-1 and V is TRBV28, with TRBD2 matching 8 bases. Germline V lookup: CDR1 MDHEN, CDR2 SYDVKM. The V gene end was trimmed by 5 bases and the J gene end by 6 bases; junction bases not matched to a gene: 9. The CDR3 contains 15 residues. Written as DNA, the CDR3 is TGTGCCAGCAGTCCGATCACCGGGACTAGCAATGAGCAGTTCTTC. Its translation is CASSPITGTSNEQFF.

The V call is TRBV6-4, the J call TRBJ2-2; no clear D gene. V lost 0 bases, J lost 1 base, and 15 bases lay in between. CDR1 is MRHNA and CDR2 is SNTAGT in the germline V gene. The CDR3 length is 18 residues. The CDR3 DNA is TGTGCCAGCAGTGACTCGTATGAGGCTTTCTTGAACACCGGGGAGCTGTTTTTT. Translating it yields CASSDSYEAFLNTGELFF.